This is a list of T cell receptor beta chains from one sample in a study of blood T cells in healthy people across ages. TCRdb independently ran MiXCR on the 5' RACE reads; one entry per CDR3 protein. The sample contains 270,000 or so distinct CDR3 sequences, less than 30% of which appear only once. The sample was blood. The receptors here all came from a woman between 65 and 79 years old in good health. Both conserved end residues are part of each CDR3. A D gene is named only where the DNA matches it firmly. For some rows the clone size is stated as once, few or many, or as a class when expanded; others skip it.

D gene,J gene,V gene,clone size,CDR3 DNA,CDR3 protein
TRBD2,TRBJ2-3,TRBV20-1,NA,TGCAGTGCTCCCCGACTAGCGGGAGATGAAGATACGCAGTATTTT,CSAPRLAGDEDTQYF
NA,TRBJ1-1,TRBV20-1,few,TGCAGTGCTAGAGATGTACAGTTCACTGAAGCTTTCTTT,CSARDVQFTEAFF
TRBD1,TRBJ2-7,TRBV15,NA,TGTGCCACCAGCATAGGACAGGGCCCCTACGAGCAGTACTTC,CATSIGQGPYEQYF
NA,TRBJ1-1,TRBV6-5,NA,TGTGCCAGCAGTTACCCACCGGGGAGACAGGACTACACTGAAGCTTTCTTT,CASSYPPGRQDYTEAFF
NA,TRBJ1-1,TRBV7-3,many,TGTGCCAGCAGATTCGACGGTAGGACTGAAGCTTTCTTT,CASRFDGRTEAFF
NA,TRBJ2-1,TRBV20-1,NA,TGCAGTGCTAGAGAACGGCGGTACAATGAGCAGTTCTTC,CSARERRYNEQFF
TRBD2,TRBJ2-1,TRBV20-1,once,TGCAGTGCTAAGGGACTAGCGAACTACAATGAGCAGTTCTTC,CSAKGLANYNEQFF
TRBD1,TRBJ2-4,TRBV12-3/TRBV12-4,NA,TGTGCCAGCAGTTTAGGACAGGGGTCAGCCAAAAACATTCAGTACTTC,CASSLGQGSAKNIQYF
NA,TRBJ2-2,TRBV5-5,few,TGTGCCAGCAGCCTGGAGGGGGCCGGGGAGCTGTTTTTT,CASSLEGAGELFF
TRBD1,TRBJ2-4,TRBV2,few,TGTGCCAGCAACGGACAGGGGACAAACATTCAGTACTTC,CASNGQGTNIQYF
NA,TRBJ2-2,TRBV11-2,NA,TGTGCCAGCAGCACCCTAGCGCGCACCGGGGAGCTGTTTTTT,CASSTLARTGELFF
NA,TRBJ2-2,TRBV5-1,few,TGCGCCGGAAGACCAGGGGAAACCACCGGGGAGCTGTTTTTT,CAGRPGETTGELFF
NA,TRBJ2-5,TRBV6-2/TRBV6-3,NA,TGTGCCAGCCGGAAGGGGCTAACCCAGTACTTC,CASRKGLTQYF
NA,TRBJ1-4,TRBV12-3/TRBV12-4,NA,TGTGCCAGCAGCAAAAAATCCGGGAGGAATGAAAAACTGTTTTTT,CASSKKSGRNEKLFF
TRBD1,TRBJ1-2,TRBV6-1,NA,TGTGCCAGCAGCCCTACTTTAGGACAGGGATCAGGGATGCGAGGCTACACCTTC,CASSPTLGQGSGMRGYTF
TRBD2,TRBJ2-1,TRBV29-1,NA,TGCAGCGTTGAGAGACTTAGCGGGAGTAGTAGTGAGCAGTTCTTC,CSVERLSGSSSEQFF
TRBD2,TRBJ2-5,TRBV28,NA,TGTGCCAGCAGAAGAGCGGGAGCGGAGGAGACCCAGTACTTC,CASRRAGAEETQYF
NA,TRBJ2-7,TRBV20-1,many,TGCAGTGCTAGAGATCCAAGAGGGTATTCCTACGAGCAGTACTTC,CSARDPRGYSYEQYF
TRBD1,TRBJ2-4,TRBV7-9,NA,TGTGCCAGCAGACGGACAGGGGCGAACATTCAGTACTTC,CASRRTGANIQYF
TRBD2,TRBJ2-1,TRBV7-2,NA,TGTGCCAGCAGCGTCCAGAAAGCGGGGGTCGGAAATGAGCAGTTCTTC,CASSVQKAGVGNEQFF
NA,TRBJ1-3,TRBV14,NA,TGTGCCAGCAGCCAAGATCCCAAGGACACCATATATTTT,CASSQDPKDTIYF
TRBD1,TRBJ2-7,TRBV29-1,NA,TGCAGCGCAAGGACAGGGGGGACCTACGAGCAGTACTTC,CSARTGGTYEQYF
NA,TRBJ1-4,TRBV6-6,few,TGTGCCAGCATCCCGCGCCGGGACACGGGGAGGGAAAAACTGTTTTTT,CASIPRRDTGREKLFF
NA,TRBJ2-1,TRBV28,NA,TGTGCCAGCAGTTTAAAGCGAAAAACCCGCAATGAGCAGTTCTTC,CASSLKRKTRNEQFF
TRBD2,TRBJ2-5,TRBV29-1,NA,TGCAGCGGCAGTGTGAGCGGGAGCGGAGAGACCCAGTACTTC,CSGSVSGSGETQYF
NA,TRBJ2-5,TRBV7-2,NA,TGTGCCAGCAGCCACCAGGGGCAGGGGATCGGAGAGACCCAGTACTTC,CASSHQGQGIGETQYF
TRBD1,TRBJ1-2,TRBV7-2,once,TGTGCCAGCAGCTTACAGGGGGCGTATCAGGGCGGCTACACCTTC,CASSLQGAYQGGYTF
NA,TRBJ2-1,TRBV29-1,few,TGCAGCGTTGCCCTACGGCTTTCAGATGAGCAGTTCTTC,CSVALRLSDEQFF
TRBD2,TRBJ2-7,TRBV12-3/TRBV12-4,many,TGTGCCAGCAGTTTCTTCGGGACTAGCCGCGGCTACGAGCAGTACTTC,CASSFFGTSRGYEQYF
TRBD1,TRBJ1-1,TRBV7-2,NA,TGTGCCAACGAACAGGGGGTTGAGGGTACTGAAGCTTTCTTT,CANEQGVEGTEAFF
TRBD1,TRBJ1-5,TRBV12-3/TRBV12-4,once,TGTGCCAGCGGTCTGGGACAGGGAGATTTTCAGCCCCAGCATTTT,CASGLGQGDFQPQHF
NA,TRBJ2-5,TRBV5-6,few,TGTGCCAGCAGCTTGGCCCGGACCCAGTACTTC,CASSLARTQYF
NA,TRBJ2-5,TRBV6-1,NA,TGTGCCAGCACTCTTTCTCAGGGCCCAGAGACCCAGTACTTC,CASTLSQGPETQYF
NA,TRBJ1-2,TRBV27,few,TGTGCCAGCAGTTCCGATGTCCTCTATGGCTACACCTTC,CASSSDVLYGYTF
TRBD1,TRBJ1-2,TRBV20-1,many,TGCAGTGCTACTTTGACAGGGGACGACCGTAACTATGGCTACACCTTC,CSATLTGDDRNYGYTF
NA,TRBJ2-3,TRBV6-6,few,TGTGCCAGCAGTTCCATTTCGGATACGCAGTATTTT,CASSSISDTQYF
NA,TRBJ2-6,TRBV29-1,NA,TGCAGCGTGGAGACGGCTAACTCTGGGGCCAACGTCCTGACTTTC,CSVETANSGANVLTF
NA,TRBJ1-6,TRBV28,NA,TGTGCCAGCAGGCTTAGACAGATGAATAATTCACCCCTCCACTTT,CASRLRQMNNSPLHF
TRBD1,TRBJ2-6,TRBV28,many,TGTGCCAGCAGTCCCACAGGGGCTGGGGCCAACGTCCTGACTTTC,CASSPTGAGANVLTF
TRBD2,TRBJ2-5,TRBV28,few,TGTGCCAGCAGTTTCTGGGGCGGGGGTCAAGAGACCCAGTACTTC,CASSFWGGGQETQYF
TRBD2,TRBJ2-5,TRBV28,NA,TGTGCCAGCAGTTTCCGCCTAGCGGGGGCAGAGACCCAGTACTTC,CASSFRLAGAETQYF
TRBD2,TRBJ2-3,TRBV4-1,once,TGCGCCAGCAGCTACTCGGGGGGGACAGATACGCAGTATTTT,CASSYSGGTDTQYF
TRBD1,TRBJ2-5,TRBV7-7,few,TGTGCTAGCAGCCGAGCAGGGGGCGAAGAGACCCAGTACTTC,CASSRAGGEETQYF
TRBD1,TRBJ2-5,TRBV18,few,TGTGCCAGCTCACCATTGGACAGGGGGCTGGAGACCCAGTACTTC,CASSPLDRGLETQYF
TRBD1,TRBJ1-2,TRBV6-1,NA,TGTGCCAGCAGGTTCCCGGGACAGGGGAATGGCTACACCTTC,CASRFPGQGNGYTF
NA,TRBJ2-7,TRBV5-1,NA,TGCGCCAGCAGCTTGCATCCGGGGCGGGAGCAGTACTTC,CASSLHPGREQYF
NA,TRBJ2-1,TRBV29-1,few,TGCAGCGTTGAAGATCCGCTATCGAGCTCCTACAATGAGCAGTTCTTC,CSVEDPLSSSYNEQFF
NA,TRBJ2-6,TRBV6-1,NA,TGTGCCAGCAGGCCTATACGGGGCAGCCCACGCTCTGGGGCCAACGTCCTGACTTTC,CASRPIRGSPRSGANVLTF
NA,TRBJ2-1,TRBV14,few,TGTGCCAGCAGCGCCACCCGAATGAGGAATTCCTACAATGAGCAGTTCTTC,CASSATRMRNSYNEQFF
NA,TRBJ2-1,TRBV10-3,NA,TGTGCCATCAGCCAGACATCCAATGAGCAGTTCTTC,CAISQTSNEQFF
TRBD1,TRBJ2-5,TRBV7-9,few,TGTGCCAGCAGCCAGGCCTTACGGGACAGCATTCTCGAGACCCAGTACTTC,CASSQALRDSILETQYF
NA,TRBJ2-7,TRBV3-1,NA,TGTGCCAGCAGCCAATTGTACAGCCAGAGCGAGCAGTACTTC,CASSQLYSQSEQYF
TRBD1,TRBJ2-5,TRBV29-1,many,TGCAGCGTTGGACAGGGCTGGGAGACCCAGTACTTC,CSVGQGWETQYF
TRBD2,TRBJ2-5,TRBV28,few,TGTGCCAGCAGTTCCCAGGGACTAGCGGAAGAGACCCAGTACTTC,CASSSQGLAEETQYF